The clone carrying this T cell receptor (beta chain) has only a few counts. Its specificity is not known. The entry originates in a study of T cell repertoires in cytomegalovirus infection. The wider study: Through public TCR beta signatures, both CMV infection and matching HLA type were indicated.

Study-wide findings and caveats: CMV-specific HLA-C-restricted TCR beta clonotypes dominated the ex vivo response.

TCRdb redid the calling of the reads with MiXCR, one entry per CDR3 protein. The repertoire has about 130,000 distinct CDR3 sequences, 20% to 30% of them found once; the top ten carry 34%. This CDR3 comprises 18 residues. CDR1 and CDR2 from the germline V gene are LNHDA and SQIVND (reference sequence). The V and J ends lost 5 bases and 0 bases respectively, with 20 bases between them. Sequencing input: PBMCs, sequenced either directly or after in vitro stimulation (not recorded which). The chain recombines TRBV19 with TRBJ1-5; TRBD1 might be the D (5 bases). This clonotype was sampled from a human donor in good health (CMV status not recorded). Some clones in this sample may be carry-over from other donors' samples. The DNA of the CDR3 is TGTGCCAGTAGTGTCGAAAATCGGGGACTTCATAGCAATCAGCCCCAGCATTTT. Amino acids: CASSVENRGLHSNQPQHF.